Below, 25 T cell receptor beta chains from the same sample are listed, as sequenced in a study of T cells in Graves' hyperthyroidism and ophthalmopathy. TCR beta CDR3 regions were amplified from RNA. Initially, a first-round RT-PCR of the TCR CDR3 employed the HTBI primer set. TCRdb reprocessed the multiplex PCR reads via MiXCR and lists one record per CDR3 protein. The sample has approximately 400,000 distinct CDR3 sequences, roughly an eighth seen once. The sequenced material came from blood. The receptor set was obtained from a man aged 50-60 years with Graves' ophthalmopathy.

This chain uses TRBV29-1 with TRBJ2-7, with 14 bases matching TRBD2. V shed 7 bases, J shed 0 bases, and the junction held 8 bases outside the gene matches. The CDR3 totals 16 residues. Per germline, CDR1 SQVTM and CDR2 ANQGSEA. The DNA of the CDR3 is TGCAGCGCGCGGGGACTAGCGGGAGTGGGCTCCTACGAGCAGTACTTC. Translated, it gives CSARGLAGVGSYEQYF.

This rearrangement joins TRBV24-1 to TRBJ2-7; TRBD2 agrees at 10 bases. The CDR3 has 13 residues. After removal of 2 bases from V and 6 bases from J, the junction contained 0 bases not matched to a gene. Looked up from germline, CDR1 is KGHDR and CDR2 is SFDVKD. CDR3 sequence (DNA): TGTGCCACCAGTGATTGGACTAGCGGCGAGCAGTACTTC. Its translation: CATSDWTSGEQYF.

A few counts support this clonotype. This chain links TRBV4-1 with TRBJ1-2; D unresolved. From germline, CDR1 is MGHRA and CDR2 YSYEKL. The CDR3 is 12 residues long. Trimming stripped 6 bases from V and 4 bases from J, with 9 bases between. The CDR3 DNA follows: TGCGCCAGCAGGGATATCTCCTATGGCTACACCTTC. Residues: CASRDISYGYTF.

The J gene is TRBJ1-1, the V gene TRBV27, with D maybe TRBD1 (5 bases). The CDR3 sequence is 15 residues long. Germline CDR1 reads MNHEY; CDR2 reads SMNVEV (reference sequence). V gave up 5 bases and J gave up 5 bases, with 18 bases separating them. The DNA of the CDR3 is TGTGCCAGCAGTCCACCCTCGGGGGGTCAAACTGAAGCTTTCTTT. It yields the protein CASSPPSGGQTEAFF.

This clonotype was observed at least ten times. The rearrangement joins TRBV7-2 to TRBJ2-7, with 7 bases identical to TRBD2. The CDR3 has 14 amino acids. Germline V gene lookup returns CDR1 SGHTA and CDR2 FQGNSA. The junction had 8 bases not matched to a gene; V was cut back by 5 bases and J by 4 bases. CDR3 DNA: TGTGCCAGCAGCCCCCCCTGGGGGGGGTACGAGCAGTACTTC. Amino acid sequence: CASSPPWGGYEQYF.

This clonotype occurred many times. J is TRBJ1-2 and V is TRBV6-1; D may be TRBD1 (5 bases). This CDR3 region has 16 residues. The V end lost 6 bases, the J end lost 4 bases, and 21 bases lay between the germline ends. Per the germline V gene, CDR1 is MNHNS and CDR2 is SASEGT. CDR3 in amino acids: CASSRKGTDKVYGYTF. Written as DNA, the CDR3 is TGTGCCAGCAGCCGGAAAGGGACGGACAAGGTCTATGGCTACACCTTC.

The sample holds many counts of this clonotype. The rearrangement joins TRBV29-1 to TRBJ2-7; 9 positions agree with TRBD1. Per germline, CDR1 SQVTM and CDR2 ANQGSEA. Unmatched junction bases numbered 10, after V lost 8 bases and J lost 5 bases. The length of the CDR3 is 13 residues. CDR3 nucleotides: TGCAGCACCAAGGTACAGGGGGCCCACGAGCAGTACTTC. It is translated as CSTKVQGAHEQYF.

V and J are TRBV29-1 and TRBJ1-2; 8 nucleotides match TRBD1. Trimming removed 4 bases from V and 6 bases from J; junction bases left unmatched: 1. Per germline, CDR1 SQVTM and CDR2 ANQGSEA. CDR3 length: 11 residues. DNA of the CDR3: TGCAGCGTTGCAGGGGGCGATGGCTACACCTTC. Its translation is CSVAGGDGYTF. Full variable domain (remainder filled in from reference TRBV29-1 and TRBJ1-2): SAVISQKPSRDICQRGTSLTIQCQVDSQVTMMFWYRQQPGQSLTLIATANQGSEATYESGFVIDKFPISRPNLTFSTLTVSNMSPEDSSIYLCSVAGGDGYTFGSGTRLTVV.

Ten or more counts support this clonotype. V and J are TRBV5-1 and TRBJ2-1, with TRBD2 matching 13 bases. The CDR3 runs to 17 residues. Germline V lookup: CDR1 SGHRS, CDR2 YFSETQ. Trimming removed 4 bases from V and 3 bases from J; junction bases left unmatched: 7. The DNA for the CDR3 is TGCGCCAGCAGCCAACGGACTAGCGGGAGTAACTACAATGAGCAGTTCTTC. The encoded protein is CASSQRTSGSNYNEQFF.

Concerning this clonotype: A read error may explain this, as a much larger clone is one base away. The chain combines TRBV4-1 with TRBJ2-7; D is unresolved. This CDR3 has 16 amino acids. CDR1 is MGHRA, CDR2 YSYEKL, per germline. V was shortened by 0 bases and J by 3 bases, with 15 bases between the two germline ends. DNA for the CDR3: TGCGCCAGCAGCCAAGATTTTCCATTCACCTTCTACGAGCAGTACTTC. Its protein product is CASSQDFPFTFYEQYF.

This clonotype was detected many times. The rearrangement joins TRBV6-9 to TRBJ2-7; 8 nucleotides agree with TRBD2. V shed 3 bases, J shed 0 bases, and the junction held 4 bases outside the gene matches. Germline CDR1 and CDR2: MNHGY and SVAAGI. CDR3 length equals 15 residues. Here the CDR3 reads CASSYLLAASYEQYF. The CDR3, as DNA: TGTGCCAGCAGTTACTTACTAGCGGCCTCCTACGAGCAGTACTTC.

In this sample, this clonotype turned up a few times. The chain has TRBV19 and TRBJ2-1; 8 nucleotides line up with TRBD2. Germline lookup yields CDR1 LNHDA and CDR2 SQIVND (reference sequence). The CDR3 consists of 16 residues. With 7 bases clipped from V and 0 bases from J, the junction kept 8 bases outside the gene matches. CDR3 DNA sequence: TGTGCCAGTATGGGCCTACTAGCGGACTCCTACAATGAGCAGTTCTTC. It is translated as CASMGLLADSYNEQFF.

This clonotype came up many times. This chain links TRBV11-3 with TRBJ1-5; D is unresolved. The CDR3 sequence is 14 residues long. Germline CDR1 and CDR2: SGHNT and YENEEA. The V and J ends lost 3 bases and 7 bases respectively, with 13 bases between them. The CDR3 loop reads CASSFLQNPQPQHF. In DNA form, the CDR3 reads TGTGCCAGCAGCTTCTTACAAAATCCCCAGCCCCAGCATTTT.

This clonotype has ten or more counts. This chain links TRBV2 with TRBJ2-1; the D gene is possibly TRBD1 (5 bases). The CDR3 runs to 14 residues. Germline V CDR1 and CDR2: SNHLY, FYNNEI. V gave up 4 bases and J gave up 4 bases, with 11 bases separating them. Written as DNA, the CDR3 is TGTGCCAGCAGTGGGGGCAGGAAATACAATGAGCAGTTCTTC. Residues: CASSGGRKYNEQFF.

This clonotype was picked up many times. The V and J genes are TRBV5-5 and TRBJ2-5, with a possible D match to TRBD1 (5 bases). The CDR3 is 14 amino acids. The germline gives CDR1 SGHKS, CDR2 YYEKEE (reference sequence). Trimming cost V 0 bases and J 0 bases, with 6 bases left between them. The CDR3 region is CASSLEDNQETQYF. CDR3 in DNA: TGTGCCAGCAGCTTGGAGGACAACCAAGAGACCCAGTACTTC.

Many counts were recorded for this clonotype. The V gene is TRBV15, the J gene TRBJ2-1, with D perhaps TRBD1 (8 bases). V was cut by 2 bases and J by 7 bases, with 15 bases left in between. The CDR3 is 15 residues long. The germline CDR1 and CDR2 sequences are LNHNV and YYDKDF (reference sequence). The CDR3 here is CATSRRTGRENEQFF. The CDR3 DNA reads as TGTGCCACCAGCAGAAGGACAGGGAGGGAGAATGAGCAGTTCTTC.

A few counts support this clonotype. The chain joins TRBV9 to TRBJ2-3, with 9 bases identical to TRBD1. In germline, CDR1 is SGDLS, CDR2 YYNGEE. Trimming took 3 bases from V and 1 from J; bases not matched to a gene: 3. The CDR3 is 15 residues long. This CDR3 reads CASSARTGGTDTQYF. CDR3 in DNA: TGTGCCAGCAGCGCACGGACAGGGGGCACAGATACGCAGTATTTT.

The chain couples TRBV10-3 to TRBJ2-7; 7 positions match TRBD2. V was pared by 10 bases and J by 4 bases, with 13 bases of the junction left unmatched. Per the germline V gene, CDR1 is ENHRY and CDR2 is SYGVKD. This CDR3 has 14 amino acids. The CDR3 DNA sequence: TGTGCCACCCGTCGGGCGGGAGCCCATTACGAGCAGTACTTC. It specifies CATRRAGAHYEQYF.

CDR3 loop: CSARDKLAGGPTDTQYF. The CDR3 DNA reads TGCAGTGCTAGAGATAAATTGGCGGGAGGACCAACAGATACGCAGTATTTT. The rearrangement links TRBV20-1 to TRBJ2-3; 8 bases agree with TRBD2. The germline gives CDR1 DFQATT, CDR2 SNEGSKA (reference sequence). There are 17 residues in the CDR3. V gave up 0 bases and J gave up 3 bases; unmatched junction bases: 11.

This clonotype has ten or more counts. The V and J genes are TRBV7-8 and TRBJ1-1; 9 bases map to TRBD1. The CDR3 loop spans 15 amino acids. CDR1 and CDR2 (germline): SGHVS, FQNEAQ. V gave up 5 bases and J gave up 1 base; unmatched junction bases: 5. This chain's CDR3 is CASSPGTGRNTEAFF. DNA of the CDR3: TGTGCCAGCAGCCCCGGGACAGGGAGGAACACTGAAGCTTTCTTT.

The genes are TRBV27 and TRBJ2-3, with 10 bases identical to TRBD2. CDR3 length: 15 residues. V was pared by 2 bases and J by 4 bases, with 3 bases of the junction left unmatched. Germline assignment: CDR1 MNHEY and CDR2 SMNVEV (reference sequence). The CDR3 loop is CASSLASGSPDTQYF. Written as DNA, the CDR3 is TGTGCCAGCAGTTTAGCTAGCGGGAGCCCAGATACGCAGTATTTT.

In this sample, this clonotype turned up many times. The gene calls are TRBV15 and TRBJ1-2; D is unresolved. The V gene lost 2 bases and the J gene lost 3 bases, with 10 bases spanning the gap. Germline V gene lookup returns CDR1 LNHNV and CDR2 YYDKDF (reference sequence). CDR3 length equals 14 residues. This CDR3 reads CATSRSTKDYGYTF. As DNA, the CDR3 is TGTGCCACCAGCAGATCGACAAAAGACTATGGCTACACCTTC.

This clonotype was detected ten times or more. The rearrangement joins TRBV20-1 to TRBJ1-1, with TRBD1 as a possible D gene (5 bases). The germline V gene has CDR1 DFQATT and CDR2 SNEGSKA (reference sequence). The CDR3 has 15 residues. Trimming took 0 bases from V and 1 from J, leaving 12 bases between them. CDR3 sequence: CSARDPGTRNTEAFF. Here the CDR3 DNA reads TGCAGTGCTAGAGATCCGGGGACCAGGAACACTGAAGCTTTCTTT.

There are many counts of this clonotype. V usage is TRBV12-3 or TRBV12-4 and J usage is TRBJ2-1, with D possibly matching TRBD2 (5 bases). The CDR3 runs 15 residues. The V and J ends lost 3 bases and 3 bases respectively, with 12 bases between them. CDR3 sequence: CASSFQRSNYNEQFF. The DNA for the CDR3 is TGTGCCAGCAGTTTTCAGCGGTCTAACTACAATGAGCAGTTCTTC.

This clonotype came up many times. The chain has TRBV3-1 and TRBJ2-7, with TRBD2 identical over 8 bases. Germline loops: CDR1 LGHDT, CDR2 YNNKEL (reference sequence). J lost 7 bases, V lost 4 bases, and 12 bases had no gene match. The CDR3 extends over 15 amino acids. CDR3 DNA sequence: TGTGCCAGCAGCCCGGCTAGCGGGCGTCGTGTTGAGCAGTACTTC. Its protein is CASSPASGRRVEQYF.